This TCR beta chain stems from a study of blood T cell repertoires in COVID-19. The authors' processing: The assay estimated nucleated cells by amplifying reference gene primers. The method was immunoSEQ multiplex PCR; TCRdb's version includes in-frame clones alone and lacks a portion of them. V, J and clone size derive from that table, while D and trimming were established from the DNA sequence. Altogether about 190,000 clones are present, roughly 78% being singletons, with the ten largest covering 2.5% to 3.5%. CDR3 length: 14 residues. Germline assignment: CDR1 MDHEN and CDR2 SYDVKM. With 6 bases removed from V and 2 bases from J, the gap between germline ends came to 13 bases.

The receptor comes from a woman older than 75 with active or convalescent COVID-19. The material sequenced was peripheral blood. This chain joins TRBV28 and TRBJ1-2; possible D gene TRBD1, 6 bases. CDR3 coding DNA: TGTGCCAGCAGGAGGCGGGGGCGAAACTATGGCTACACCTTC. Translated: CASRRRGRNYGYTF.